The T cell receptor (beta chain) described here comes from a study of blood T cell repertoires in COVID-19. V lost 5 bases to trimming and J lost 4 bases; unmatched junction nucleotides: 5. Germline V gives CDR1 SEHNR, CDR2 FQNEAQ (reference sequence). The CDR3 covers 14 residues. Produced via immunoSEQ multiplex PCR; TCRdb's table is partial and in-frame only. The sample includes 300,000 to 400,000 clones, 65% to 90% seen only once; the top ten take 7.2%. The chain has TRBV7-9 and TRBJ1-2; 9 nucleotides line up with TRBD1. Sample: peripheral blood. This sequence originates from a human donor in a cohort sampled during active COVID-19. CDR3 sequence reads: CASSQDRGTYGYTF. CDR3 coding DNA: TGTGCCAGCAGCCAGGACAGGGGTACCTATGGCTACACCTTC. Based on the CDR3 plus reference TRBV7-9 and TRBJ1-2, the full variable domain is DTGVSQNPRHKITKRGQNVTFRCDPISEHNRLYWYRQTLGQGPEFLTYFQNEAQLEKSRLLSDRFSAERPKGSFSTLEIQRTEQGDSAMYLCASSQDRGTYGYTFGSGTRLTVV.